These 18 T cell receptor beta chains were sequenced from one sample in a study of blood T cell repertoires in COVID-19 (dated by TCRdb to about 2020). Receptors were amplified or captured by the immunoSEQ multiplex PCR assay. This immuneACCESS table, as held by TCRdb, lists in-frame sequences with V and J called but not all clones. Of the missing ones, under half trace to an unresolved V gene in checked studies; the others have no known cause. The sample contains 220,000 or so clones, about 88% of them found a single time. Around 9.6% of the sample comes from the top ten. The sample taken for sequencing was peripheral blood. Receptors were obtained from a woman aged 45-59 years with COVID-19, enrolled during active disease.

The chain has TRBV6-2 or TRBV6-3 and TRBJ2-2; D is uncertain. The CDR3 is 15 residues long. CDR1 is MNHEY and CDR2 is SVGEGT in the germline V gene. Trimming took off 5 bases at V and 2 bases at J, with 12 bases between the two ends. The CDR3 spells CASSTLISNTGELFF. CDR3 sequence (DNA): TGTGCCAGCAGTACATTAATATCTAACACCGGGGAGCTGTTTTTT.

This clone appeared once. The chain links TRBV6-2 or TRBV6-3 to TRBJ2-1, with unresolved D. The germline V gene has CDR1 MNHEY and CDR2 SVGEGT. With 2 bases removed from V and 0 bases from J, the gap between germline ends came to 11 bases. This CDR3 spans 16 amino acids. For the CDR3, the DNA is TGTGCCAGCAGTTACGGGCCAACCAGCTCCTACAATGAGCAGTTCTTC. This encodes CASSYGPTSSYNEQFF.

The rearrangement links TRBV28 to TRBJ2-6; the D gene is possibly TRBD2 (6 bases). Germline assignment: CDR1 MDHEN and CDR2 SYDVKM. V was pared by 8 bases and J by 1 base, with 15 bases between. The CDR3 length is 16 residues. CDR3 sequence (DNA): TGTGCCAGCGGCTCCGGAGGGCTGTCTGGGGCCAACGTCCTGACTTTC. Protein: CASGSGGLSGANVLTF.

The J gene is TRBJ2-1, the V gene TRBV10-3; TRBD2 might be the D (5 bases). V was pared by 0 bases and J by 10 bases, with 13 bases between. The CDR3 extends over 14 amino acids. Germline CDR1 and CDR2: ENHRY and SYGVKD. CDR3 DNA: TGTGCCATCAGTGAGTCAATAAGGCGGGCGGAGCAGTTCTTC. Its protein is CAISESIRRAEQFF.

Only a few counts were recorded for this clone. The CDR3 nucleotides read TGCGCCAGCAGCCAAGATTTTCCTGGGCCGACCAATGAAGGGCCCCAGCATTTT. This codes for CASSQDFPGPTNEGPQHF. This chain links TRBV4-3 with TRBJ1-5; D gene unclear. The CDR3 is 18 amino acids. The V gene's germline CDR1 is LGHNA and CDR2 YSLEER. V lost 0 bases and J lost 9, with 24 bases in between.

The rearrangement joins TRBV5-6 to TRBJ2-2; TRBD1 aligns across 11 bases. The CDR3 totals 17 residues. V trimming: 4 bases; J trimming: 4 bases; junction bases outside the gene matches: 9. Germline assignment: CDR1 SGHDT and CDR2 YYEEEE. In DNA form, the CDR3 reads TGTGCCAGCAGCCCCTTTCCCGGGACAGGGGGCACCGGGGAGCTGTTTTTT. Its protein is CASSPFPGTGGTGELFF.

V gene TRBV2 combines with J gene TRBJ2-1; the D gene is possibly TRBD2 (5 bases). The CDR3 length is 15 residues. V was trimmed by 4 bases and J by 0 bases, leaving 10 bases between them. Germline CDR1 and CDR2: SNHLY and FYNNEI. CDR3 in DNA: TGTGCCAGCAGTGCTAGCACTAGCTCCTACAATGAGCAGTTCTTC. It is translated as CASSASTSSYNEQFF. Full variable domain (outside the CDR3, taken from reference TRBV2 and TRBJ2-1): EPEVTQTPSHQVTQMGQEVILRCVPISNHLYFYWYRQILGQKVEFLVSFYNNEISEKSEIFDDQFSVERPDGSNFTLKIRSTKLEDSAMYFCASSASTSSYNEQFFGPGTRLTVL.

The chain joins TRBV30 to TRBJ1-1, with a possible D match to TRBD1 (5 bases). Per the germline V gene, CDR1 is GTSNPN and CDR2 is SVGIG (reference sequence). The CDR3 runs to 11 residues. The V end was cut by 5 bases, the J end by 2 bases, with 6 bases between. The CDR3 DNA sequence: TGTGCCTGGGGGACTAACACTGAAGCTTTCTTT. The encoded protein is CAWGTNTEAFF.

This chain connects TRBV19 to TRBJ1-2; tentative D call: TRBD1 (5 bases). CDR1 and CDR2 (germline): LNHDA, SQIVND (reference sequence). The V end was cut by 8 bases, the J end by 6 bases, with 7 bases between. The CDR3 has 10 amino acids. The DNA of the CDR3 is TGTGCCAGTCGGGGGAATGGCTACACCTTC. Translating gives CASRGNGYTF. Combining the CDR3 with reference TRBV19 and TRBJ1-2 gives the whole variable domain DGGITQSPKYLFRKEGQNVTLSCEQNLNHDAMYWYRQDPGQGLRLIYYSQIVNDFQKGDIAEGYSVSREKKESFPLTVTSAQKNPTAFYLCASRGNGYTFGSGTRLTVV.

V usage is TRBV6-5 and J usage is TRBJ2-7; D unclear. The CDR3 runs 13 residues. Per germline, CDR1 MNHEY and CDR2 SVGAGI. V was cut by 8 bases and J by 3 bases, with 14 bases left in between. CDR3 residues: CASSRAEYYEQYV. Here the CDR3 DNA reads TGTGCCAGCTCGCGTGCCGAATACTACGAGCAGTACGTC.

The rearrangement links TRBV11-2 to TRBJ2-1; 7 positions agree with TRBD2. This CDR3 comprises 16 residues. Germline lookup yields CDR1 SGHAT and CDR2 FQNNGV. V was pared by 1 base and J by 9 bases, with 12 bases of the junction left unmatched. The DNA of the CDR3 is TGTGCCAGCAGCTTAGGACCTCTAGCGTGGGAGGGTGAGCAGTTCTTC. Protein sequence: CASSLGPLAWEGEQFF.

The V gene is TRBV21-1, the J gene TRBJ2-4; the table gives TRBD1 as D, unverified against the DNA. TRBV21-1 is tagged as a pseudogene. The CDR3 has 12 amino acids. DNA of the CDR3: TGTGCCAGCAGCCCTCACAGGAACATTCAGTACTTC. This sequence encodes CASSPHRNIQYF.

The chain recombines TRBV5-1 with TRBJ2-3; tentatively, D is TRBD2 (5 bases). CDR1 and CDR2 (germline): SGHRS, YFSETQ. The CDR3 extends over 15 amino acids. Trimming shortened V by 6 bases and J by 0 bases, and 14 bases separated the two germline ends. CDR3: CASKERTGSTDTQYF. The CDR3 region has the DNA TGCGCCAGCAAGGAAAGGACTGGGAGCACAGATACGCAGTATTTT.

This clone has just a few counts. In DNA, the CDR3 is TGTGCCAGCAGCTTGGCCCCGACAGGGGGGAACACTGAAGCTTTCTTT. Protein sequence: CASSLAPTGGNTEAFF. The V and J genes are TRBV5-6 and TRBJ1-1; TRBD1 matches 9 bases. Trimming removed 0 bases from V and 1 base from J; junction bases left unmatched: 4. The CDR3 consists of 16 residues. The germline gives CDR1 SGHDT, CDR2 YYEEEE. Complete variable domain (other parts from reference TRBV5-6 and TRBJ1-1): DAGVTQSPTHLIKTRGQQVTLRCSPKSGHDTVSWYQQALGQGPQFIFQYYEEEERQRGNFPDRFSGHQFPNYSSELNVNALLLGDSALYLCASSLAPTGGNTEAFFGQGTRLTVV.

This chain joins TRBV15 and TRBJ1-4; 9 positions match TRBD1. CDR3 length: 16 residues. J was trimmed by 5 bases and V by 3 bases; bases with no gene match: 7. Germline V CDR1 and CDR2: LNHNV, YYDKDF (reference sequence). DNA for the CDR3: TGTGCCACCAGCAGGGACTGGACAGGGGTAAATGAAAAACTGTTTTTT. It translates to CATSRDWTGVNEKLFF.

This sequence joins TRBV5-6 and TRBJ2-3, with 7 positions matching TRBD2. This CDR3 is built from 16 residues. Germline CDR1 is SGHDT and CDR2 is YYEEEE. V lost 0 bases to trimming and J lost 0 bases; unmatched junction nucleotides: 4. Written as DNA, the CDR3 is TGTGCCAGCAGCTTGGCCGAGCGGGGCAGCACAGATACGCAGTATTTT. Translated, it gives CASSLAERGSTDTQYF.

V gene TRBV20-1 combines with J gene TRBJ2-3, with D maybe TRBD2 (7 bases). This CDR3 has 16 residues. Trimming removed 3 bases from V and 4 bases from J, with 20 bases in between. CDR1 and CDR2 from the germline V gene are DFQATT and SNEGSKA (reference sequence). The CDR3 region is CSASLGGQGAADTQYF. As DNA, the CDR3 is TGCAGTGCTAGTCTCGGGGGGCAAGGGGCCGCAGATACGCAGTATTTT.

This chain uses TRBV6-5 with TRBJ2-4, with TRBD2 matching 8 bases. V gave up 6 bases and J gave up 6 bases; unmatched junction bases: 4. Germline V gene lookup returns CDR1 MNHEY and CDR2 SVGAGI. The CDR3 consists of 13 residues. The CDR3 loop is CASSAGLGNIQYF. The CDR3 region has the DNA TGTGCCAGCAGCGCGGGACTAGGAAACATTCAGTACTTC.